This T cell receptor beta chain was captured by sequencing in a study of shared clonotypes between healthy human individuals. Sequenced by immunoSEQ multiplex PCR; TCRdb stores in-frame clones only, minus some. The sample consists of under 750,000 clones, approximately 72% of them appearing once. The CDR3 has 13 residues. With 4 bases removed from V and 5 bases from J, the gap between germline ends came to 9 bases. Germline values: CDR1 SGHTA, CDR2 FQGNSA. In its sample, this clone was seen many times. The same CDR3 is also encoded by other DNA sequences in this sample. The source of this sequence is a woman in her thirties in good health. This chain links TRBV7-2 with TRBJ1-5; D gene unclear. Sequencing was done on a sample of memory CD4+ T cells sorted from blood. Sample subset: CD45RA-negative fraction. CDR3 DNA: TGTGCCAGCAGCTCCCAGCGGGATCAGCCCCAGCATTTT. Its protein product is CASSSQRDQPQHF.